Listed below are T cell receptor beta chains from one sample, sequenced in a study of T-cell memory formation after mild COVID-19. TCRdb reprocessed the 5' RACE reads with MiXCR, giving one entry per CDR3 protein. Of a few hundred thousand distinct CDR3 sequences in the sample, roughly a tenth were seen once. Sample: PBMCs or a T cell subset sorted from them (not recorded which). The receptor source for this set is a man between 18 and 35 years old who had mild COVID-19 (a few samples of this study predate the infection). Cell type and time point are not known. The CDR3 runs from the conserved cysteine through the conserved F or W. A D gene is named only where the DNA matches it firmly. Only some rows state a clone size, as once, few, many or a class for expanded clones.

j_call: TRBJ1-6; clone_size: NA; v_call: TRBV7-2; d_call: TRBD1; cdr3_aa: CASSRDRAPSPLHF; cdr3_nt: TGTGCCAGCAGCCGGGACAGGGCTCCTTCACCCCTCCACTTT
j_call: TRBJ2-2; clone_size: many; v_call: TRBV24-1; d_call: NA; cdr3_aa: CATSDWTNTGELFF; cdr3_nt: TGTGCCACCAGTGATTGGACGAACACCGGGGAGCTGTTTTTT
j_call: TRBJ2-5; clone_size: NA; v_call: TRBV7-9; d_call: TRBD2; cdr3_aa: CASSLSGGQETQYF; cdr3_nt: TGTGCCAGCAGCTTAAGCGGGGGGCAAGAGACCCAGTACTTC
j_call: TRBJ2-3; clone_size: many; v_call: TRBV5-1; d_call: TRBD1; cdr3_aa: CASSEQGAGDTQYF; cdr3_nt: TGCGCCAGCAGTGAACAGGGGGCGGGAGATACGCAGTATTTT
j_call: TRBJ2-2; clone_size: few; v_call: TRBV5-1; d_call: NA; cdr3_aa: CASSLSQRNTGELFF; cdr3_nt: TGCGCCAGCAGCTTGTCACAGCGGAACACCGGGGAGCTGTTTTTT
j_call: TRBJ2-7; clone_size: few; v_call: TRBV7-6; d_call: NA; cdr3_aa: CASSVQQGYEQYF; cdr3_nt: TGTGCCAGCAGCGTGCAGCAGGGGTACGAGCAGTACTTC
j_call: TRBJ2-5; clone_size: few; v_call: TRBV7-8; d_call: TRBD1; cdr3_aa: CASSGGTGSRETQYF; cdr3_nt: TGTGCCAGCAGCGGGGGGACAGGGAGTAGAGAGACCCAGTACTTC
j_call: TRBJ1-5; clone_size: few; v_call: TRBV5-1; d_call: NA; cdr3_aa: CASRDSPYSNQPQHF; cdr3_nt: TGCGCCAGCAGGGATTCTCCCTATAGCAATCAGCCCCAGCATTTT
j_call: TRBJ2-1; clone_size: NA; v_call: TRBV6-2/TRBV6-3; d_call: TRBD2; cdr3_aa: CASRPTSGGPRNEQFF; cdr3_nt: TGTGCCAGCAGGCCGACTAGCGGGGGGCCCCGCAATGAGCAGTTCTTC
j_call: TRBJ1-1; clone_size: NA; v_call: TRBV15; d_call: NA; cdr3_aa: CATSRDSGGWAEAFF; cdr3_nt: TGTGCCACCAGCAGAGATAGCGGGGGCTGGGCTGAAGCTTTCTTT
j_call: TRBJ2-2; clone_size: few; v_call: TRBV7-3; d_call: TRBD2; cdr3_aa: CASSFSGGALGELFF; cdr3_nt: TGTGCCAGCAGCTTCTCCGGGGGGGCCCTCGGGGAGCTGTTTTTT
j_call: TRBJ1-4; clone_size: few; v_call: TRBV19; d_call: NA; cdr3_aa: CASTTGEGEKLFF; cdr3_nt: TGTGCCAGTACCACCGGGGAAGGGGAAAAACTGTTTTTT
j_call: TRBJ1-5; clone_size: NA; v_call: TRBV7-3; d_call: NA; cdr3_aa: CASSPLYAPGLRSNQPQHF; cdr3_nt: TGTGCCAGCAGCCCACTCTACGCACCGGGACTTAGGAGCAATCAGCCCCAGCATTTT
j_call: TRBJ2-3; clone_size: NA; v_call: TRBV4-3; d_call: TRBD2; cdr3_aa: CASSQEVGEGTDTQYF; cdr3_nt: TGCGCCAGCAGCCAAGAGGTCGGGGAGGGGACAGATACGCAGTATTTT
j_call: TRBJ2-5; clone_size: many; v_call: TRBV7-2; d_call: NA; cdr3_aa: CASSLVESETQYF; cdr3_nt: TGTGCCAGCAGCTTAGTCGAAAGCGAGACCCAGTACTTC
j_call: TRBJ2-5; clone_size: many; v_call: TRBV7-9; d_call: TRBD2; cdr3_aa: CASSLRASGGRETQYF; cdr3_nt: TGTGCCAGCAGCTTACGTGCTAGCGGGGGCCGAGAGACCCAGTACTTC
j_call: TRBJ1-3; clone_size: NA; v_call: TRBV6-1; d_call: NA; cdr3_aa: CASTEISAGNTIYF; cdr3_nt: TGTGCCAGCACCGAAATTTCGGCTGGAAACACCATATATTTT
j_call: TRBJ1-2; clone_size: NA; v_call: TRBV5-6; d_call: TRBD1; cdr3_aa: CASSTRGNYGYTF; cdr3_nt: TGTGCCAGCAGCACCAGGGGGAACTATGGCTACACCTTC
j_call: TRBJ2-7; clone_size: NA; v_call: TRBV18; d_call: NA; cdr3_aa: CASSPVPNSYEQYF; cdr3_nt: TGTGCCAGCTCACCGGTACCGAACTCCTACGAGCAGTACTTC
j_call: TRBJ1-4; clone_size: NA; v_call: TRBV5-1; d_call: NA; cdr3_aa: CASSRKQETNEKLFF; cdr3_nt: TGCGCCAGCAGCCGTAAACAGGAGACTAATGAAAAACTGTTTTTT
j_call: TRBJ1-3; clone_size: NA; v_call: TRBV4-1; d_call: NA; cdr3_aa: CASSQADTISGNTIYF; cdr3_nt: TGCGCCAGCAGCCAAGCCGACACTATCTCTGGAAACACCATATATTTT
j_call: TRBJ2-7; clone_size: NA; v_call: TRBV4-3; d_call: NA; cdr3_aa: CASSQDQRPTYEQYF; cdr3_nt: TGCGCCAGCAGCCAAGACCAGCGGCCCACCTACGAGCAGTACTTC
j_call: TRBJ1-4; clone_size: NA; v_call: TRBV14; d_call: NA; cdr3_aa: CASSLGTSMAEKLFF; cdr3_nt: TGTGCCAGCAGCCTCGGGACCTCAATGGCTGAAAAACTGTTTTTT
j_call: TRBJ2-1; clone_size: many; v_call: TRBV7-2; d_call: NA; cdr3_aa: CASSPDGVRGEQFF; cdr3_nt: TGTGCCAGCAGCCCAGACGGGGTACGAGGTGAGCAGTTCTTC